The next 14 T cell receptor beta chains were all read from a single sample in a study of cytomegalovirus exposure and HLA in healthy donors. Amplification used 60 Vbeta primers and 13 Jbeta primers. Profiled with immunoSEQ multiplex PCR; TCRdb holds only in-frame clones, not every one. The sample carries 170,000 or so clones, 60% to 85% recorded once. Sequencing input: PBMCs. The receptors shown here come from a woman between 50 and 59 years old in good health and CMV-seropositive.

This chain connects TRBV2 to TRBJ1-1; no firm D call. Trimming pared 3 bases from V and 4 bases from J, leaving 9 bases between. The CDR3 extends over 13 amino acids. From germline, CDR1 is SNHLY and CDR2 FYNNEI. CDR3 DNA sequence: TGTGCCAGCAGTGACGGGGTTGGCACTGAAGCTTTCTTT. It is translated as CASSDGVGTEAFF.

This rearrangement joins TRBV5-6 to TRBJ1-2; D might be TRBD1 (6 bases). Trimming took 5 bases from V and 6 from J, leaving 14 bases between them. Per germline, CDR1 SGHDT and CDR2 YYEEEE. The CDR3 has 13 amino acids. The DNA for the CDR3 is TGTGCCAGCAGTCCAGACAGGAGCAATGGCTACACCTTC. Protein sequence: CASSPDRSNGYTF.

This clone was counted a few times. CDR3: CASSEQGAKNIQYF. The CDR3 DNA follows: TGCGCCAGCAGTGAGCAGGGGGCCAAAAACATTCAGTACTTC. The chain recombines TRBV10-2 with TRBJ2-4; D perhaps matches TRBD1 (6 bases). The CDR3 has 14 amino acids. CDR1 WSHSY and CDR2 SAAADI come from the germline V gene. With 2 bases removed from V and 1 base from J, the gap between germline ends came to 6 bases.

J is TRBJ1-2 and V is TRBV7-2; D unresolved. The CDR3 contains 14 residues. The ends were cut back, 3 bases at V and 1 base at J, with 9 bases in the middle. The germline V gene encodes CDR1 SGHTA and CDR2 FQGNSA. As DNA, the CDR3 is TGTGCCAGCAGCTTGGAGGTGGATAACTATGGCTACACCTTC. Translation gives CASSLEVDNYGYTF.

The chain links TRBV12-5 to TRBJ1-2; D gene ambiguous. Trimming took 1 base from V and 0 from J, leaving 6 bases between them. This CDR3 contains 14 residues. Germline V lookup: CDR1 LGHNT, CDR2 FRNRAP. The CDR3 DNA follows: TGTGCTAGTGGTTTGGGCGGCTCTAACTATGGCTACACCTTC. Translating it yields CASGLGGSNYGYTF.

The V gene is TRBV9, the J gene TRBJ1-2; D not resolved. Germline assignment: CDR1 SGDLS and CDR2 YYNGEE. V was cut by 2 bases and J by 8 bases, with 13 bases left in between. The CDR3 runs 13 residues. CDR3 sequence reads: CASSVPRGRGYTF. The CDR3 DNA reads TGTGCCAGCAGCGTGCCCCGGGGTCGGGGCTACACCTTC.

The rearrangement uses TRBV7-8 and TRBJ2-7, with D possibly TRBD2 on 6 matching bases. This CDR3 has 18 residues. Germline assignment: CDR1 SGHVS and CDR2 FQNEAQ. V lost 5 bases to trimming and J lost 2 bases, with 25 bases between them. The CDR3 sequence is CASSAGRRGGPGPYEQYF. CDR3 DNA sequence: TGTGCCAGCAGCGCCGGCAGGAGGGGAGGCCCAGGCCCCTACGAGCAGTACTTC.

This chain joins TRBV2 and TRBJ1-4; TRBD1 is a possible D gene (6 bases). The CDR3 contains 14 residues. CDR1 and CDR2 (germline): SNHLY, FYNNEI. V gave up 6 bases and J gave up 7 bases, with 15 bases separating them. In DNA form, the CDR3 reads TGTGCCAGCAGCAAGGGGACAAAAGGTGAAAAACTGTTTTTT. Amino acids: CASSKGTKGEKLFF.

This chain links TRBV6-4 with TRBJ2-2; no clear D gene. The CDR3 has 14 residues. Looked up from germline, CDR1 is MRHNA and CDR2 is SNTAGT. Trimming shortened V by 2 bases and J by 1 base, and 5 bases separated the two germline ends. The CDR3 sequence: CASSDQVNTGELFF. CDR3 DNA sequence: TGTGCCAGCAGTGACCAGGTGAACACCGGGGAGCTGTTTTTT.

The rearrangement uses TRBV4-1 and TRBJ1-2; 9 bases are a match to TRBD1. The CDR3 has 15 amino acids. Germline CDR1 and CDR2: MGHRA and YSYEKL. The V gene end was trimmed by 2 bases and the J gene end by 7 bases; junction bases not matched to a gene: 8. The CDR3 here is CASSQRGLDRGGYTF. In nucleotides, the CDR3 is TGCGCCAGCAGCCAAAGGGGGCTGGACAGGGGTGGCTACACCTTC.

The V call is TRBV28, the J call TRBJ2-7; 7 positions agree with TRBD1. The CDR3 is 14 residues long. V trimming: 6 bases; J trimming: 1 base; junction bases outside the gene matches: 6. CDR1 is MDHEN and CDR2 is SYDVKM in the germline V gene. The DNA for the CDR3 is TGTGCCAGCAGAAGTCAGGGGGTTTCCTACGAGCAGTACTTC. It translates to CASRSQGVSYEQYF.

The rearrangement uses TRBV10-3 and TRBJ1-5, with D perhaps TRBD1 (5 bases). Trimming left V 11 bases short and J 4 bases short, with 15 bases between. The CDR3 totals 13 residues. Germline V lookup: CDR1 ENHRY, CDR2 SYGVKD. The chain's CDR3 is CAGGTGENQPQHF. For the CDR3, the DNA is TGTGCCGGCGGGACGGGAGAAAATCAGCCCCAGCATTTT.

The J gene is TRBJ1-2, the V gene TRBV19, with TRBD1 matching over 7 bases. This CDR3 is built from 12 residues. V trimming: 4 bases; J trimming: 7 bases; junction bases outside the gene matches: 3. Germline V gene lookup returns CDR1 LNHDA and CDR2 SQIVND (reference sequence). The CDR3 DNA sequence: TGTGCCAGTAGTACACAGGGGTCTGGCTACACCTTC. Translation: CASSTQGSGYTF.

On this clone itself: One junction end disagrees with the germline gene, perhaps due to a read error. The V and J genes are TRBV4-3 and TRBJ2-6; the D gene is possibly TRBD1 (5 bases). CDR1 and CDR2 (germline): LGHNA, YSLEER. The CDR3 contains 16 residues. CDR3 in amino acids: CASSQELFSGANGLTF. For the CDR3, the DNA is TGCGCCAGCAGCCAAGAACTTTTCTCTGGGGCCAACGGCCTGACTTTC.